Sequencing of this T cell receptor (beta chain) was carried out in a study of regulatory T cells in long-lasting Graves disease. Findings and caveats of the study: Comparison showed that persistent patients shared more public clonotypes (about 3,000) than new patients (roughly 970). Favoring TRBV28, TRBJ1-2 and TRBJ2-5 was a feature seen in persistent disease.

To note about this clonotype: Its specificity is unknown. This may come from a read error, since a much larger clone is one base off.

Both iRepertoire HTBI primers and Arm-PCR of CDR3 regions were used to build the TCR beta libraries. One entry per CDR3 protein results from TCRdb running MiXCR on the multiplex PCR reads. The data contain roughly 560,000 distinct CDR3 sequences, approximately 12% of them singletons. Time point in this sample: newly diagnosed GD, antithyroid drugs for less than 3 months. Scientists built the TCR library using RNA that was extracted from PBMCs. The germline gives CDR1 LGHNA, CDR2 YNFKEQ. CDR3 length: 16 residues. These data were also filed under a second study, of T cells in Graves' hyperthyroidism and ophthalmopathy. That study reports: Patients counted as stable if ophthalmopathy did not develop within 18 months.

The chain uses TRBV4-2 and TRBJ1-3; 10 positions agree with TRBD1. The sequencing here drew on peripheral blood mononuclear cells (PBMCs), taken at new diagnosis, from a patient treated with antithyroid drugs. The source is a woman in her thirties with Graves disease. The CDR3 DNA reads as TGTGCCAGCAACCAACCCGACAGGGGGCCGGGAAACACCATATATTTT. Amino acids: CASNQPDRGPGNTIYF.